The T cell receptor beta chain described here comes from a study of cytomegalovirus exposure and HLA in healthy donors. The germline gives CDR1 MNHEY, CDR2 SMNVEV (reference sequence). Trimming pared 6 bases from V and 4 bases from J, leaving 5 bases between. This CDR3 spans 11 amino acids. This clone appeared once. Repertoires were generated with immunoSEQ multiplex PCR, while TCRdb's copy carries only in-frame clones and drops some. Of roughly 180,000 clones in the sample, about 89% were seen once. Sequencing was performed on PBMCs. The sequence was collected from a man between 25 and 39 years old in good health and CMV-seropositive. The rearrangement links TRBV27 to TRBJ2-3, with no clear D. The CDR3 is CASSASDTQYF. DNA of the CDR3: TGTGCCAGCAGCGCCTCAGATACGCAGTATTTT.